Shown below are 22 T cell receptor beta chains from a single sample sequenced in a study of blood T cell repertoires in COVID-19. Using immunoSEQ multiplex PCR, the repertoire was profiled, and TCRdb retains in-frame clones only, with some absent. In the table there are a few hundred thousand clones, nearly 90% of which are singletons. What was sequenced was PBMCs or T cells enriched from blood (not recorded which). The source is a woman in her 30s who had recovered from COVID-19.

DNA for the CDR3: TGTGCCAGCAGTTTATATGCCGGGGAGCTGTTTTTT. Its translation is CASSLYAGELFF. This rearrangement joins TRBV12-3 or TRBV12-4 to TRBJ2-2; D unclear. The CDR3 spans 12 residues. V shed 2 bases and J shed 6 bases, with 4 bases lying between them.

The chain has TRBV10-3 and TRBJ1-2, with 9 positions matching TRBD1. Germline-derived CDR1 and CDR2 are ENHRY and SYGVKD. The CDR3 is 17 amino acids. The V and J ends lost 4 bases and 2 bases, in that order; junction bases with no gene match: 11. The chain's CDR3 is CAISVGPDRGENYGYTF. The CDR3 DNA sequence: TGTGCCATCAGTGTAGGTCCGGACAGGGGAGAAAACTATGGCTACACCTTC.

Note on this clone: The junction and the germline gene differ at one end; a read error may be behind it. This chain links TRBV6-5 with TRBJ2-1, with TRBD1 matching over 7 bases. The CDR3 extends over 11 amino acids. In germline, CDR1 is MNHEY, CDR2 SVGAGI. The CDR3 is CASEPTGQHFF. The CDR3 bases are TGTGCCAGCGAGCCCACGGGACAGCACTTCTTC.

The chain carries TRBV11-2 and TRBJ2-7; weak D call: TRBD1 (6 bases). Germline assignment: CDR1 SGHAT and CDR2 FQNNGV. This CDR3 comprises 15 residues. With 5 bases removed from V and 7 bases from J, the gap between germline ends came to 21 bases. The CDR3 DNA reads TGTGCCAGCAGCACCGAGACAGGATCTTTTTCAGAGCAGTACTTC. Encoded protein: CASSTETGSFSEQYF.

This chain connects TRBV5-4 to TRBJ1-1, with TRBD1 as a possible D gene (6 bases). V lost 4 bases and J 2 bases, leaving 15 bases between the germline ends. The CDR3 length is 15 residues. The germline CDR1 and CDR2 sequences are SGHNT and YYREEE (reference sequence). CDR3 coding DNA: TGTGCCAGCAGCACCCCGACAGGATCAAACACTGAAGCTTTCTTT. Its protein product is CASSTPTGSNTEAFF.

The CDR3 nucleotides are TGTGCCAGCAGTCCCGGGACAGGGCAGGGCTACACCTTC. It encodes CASSPGTGQGYTF. The chain uses TRBV3-1 (or the pseudogene TRBV3-2) and TRBJ1-2; 9 positions agree with TRBD1. Germline CDR1 LGHDT, CDR2 YNNKEL (reference sequence). Losses at the gene ends were 6 bases for V and 8 bases for J; bases not matched to a gene: 7. This CDR3 contains 13 residues.

This chain links TRBV10-3 with TRBJ1-1; TRBD1 matches at 8 bases. The CDR3 runs 15 residues. V dropped 3 bases and J dropped 3; count of bases not matched to a gene: 6. In germline, CDR1 is ENHRY, CDR2 SYGVKD. The CDR3 coding sequence is TGTGCCATCAGTGACTGGACAGGGTTCTACACTGAAGCTTTCTTT. Its protein product is CAISDWTGFYTEAFF.

There are a few counts of this clone. V usage is TRBV19 and J usage is TRBJ1-6; D remains ambiguous. This CDR3 is built from 16 residues. Between the trimmed V and J ends, which lost 6 bases and 5 bases, there was a span of 17 bases. CDR1 and CDR2 from the germline V gene are LNHDA and SQIVND (reference sequence). The CDR3 bases are TGTGCCAGTAGCATAACTGGCGGGCGGGATAATTCACCCCTCCACTTT. Its translation: CASSITGGRDNSPLHF.

The V call is TRBV19, the J call TRBJ1-2; the D is unclear. The CDR3 contains 14 residues. Germline CDR1 and CDR2: LNHDA and SQIVND (reference sequence). V was shortened by 4 bases and J by 4 bases, with 13 bases between the two germline ends. CDR3 region: CASSKEGRVYGYTF. The CDR3 DNA sequence: TGTGCCAGTAGTAAGGAGGGCCGAGTCTATGGCTACACCTTC.

The chain uses TRBV5-1 and TRBJ2-2, with D perhaps TRBD2 (5 bases). The V and J ends lost 0 bases and 4 bases respectively, with 7 bases between them. The length of the CDR3 is 14 residues. The V gene's germline CDR1 is SGHRS and CDR2 YFSETQ. The CDR3 DNA is TGCGCCAGCAGCTTGGCGAGGGCCACCGGGGAGCTGTTTTTT. Its translation is CASSLARATGELFF. The full variable domain, its missing parts supplied by reference TRBV5-1 and TRBJ2-2, is KAGVTQTPRYLIKTRGQQVTLSCSPISGHRSVSWYQQTPGQGLQFLFEYFSETQRNKGNFPGRFSGRQFSNSRSEMNVSTLELGDSALYLCASSLARATGELFFGEGSRLTVL.

The chain combines TRBV13 with TRBJ1-1, with 8 bases matching TRBD1. Germline V gene lookup returns CDR1 PRHDT and CDR2 FYEKMQ (reference sequence). V shed 5 bases, J shed 5 bases, and the junction held 7 bases outside the gene matches. This CDR3 contains 14 residues. The chain's CDR3 is CASSATGAWTEAFF. DNA of the CDR3: TGTGCCAGCAGCGCGACAGGGGCGTGGACTGAAGCTTTCTTT. The complete variable domain, with remaining parts taken from reference TRBV13 and TRBJ1-1, reads AAGVIQSPRHLIKEKRETATLKCYPIPRHDTVYWYQQGPGQDPQFLISFYEKMQSDKGSIPDRFSAQQFSDYHSELNMSSLELGDSALYFCASSATGAWTEAFFGQGTRLTVV.

This chain connects TRBV4-1 to TRBJ2-5; D is undetermined. Per germline, CDR1 MGHRA and CDR2 YSYEKL. The ends were cut back, 1 base at V and 4 bases at J, with 7 bases in the middle. The CDR3 covers 13 residues. The CDR3 nucleotides are TGCGCCAGCAGCCAAGTTATGTCAGAGACCCAGTACTTC. This gives the protein CASSQVMSETQYF.

The J gene is TRBJ1-6, the V gene TRBV27; D is uncertain. Trimming stripped 6 bases from V and 4 bases from J, with 4 bases between. This CDR3 has 12 residues. In germline, CDR1 is MNHEY, CDR2 SMNVEV (reference sequence). CDR3 sequence reads: CASSKYNSPLHF. The DNA of the CDR3 is TGTGCCAGCAGCAAATATAATTCACCCCTCCACTTT.

The V and J genes are TRBV7-9 and TRBJ1-3; perhaps TRBD1 as D (6 bases). Germline V lookup: CDR1 SEHNR, CDR2 FQNEAQ (reference sequence). Trimming stripped 1 base from V and 1 base from J, with 11 bases between. The CDR3 is 16 residues long. This chain's CDR3 is CASSLEAGASGNTIYF. The CDR3, as DNA: TGTGCCAGCAGCTTAGAAGCAGGGGCTTCTGGAAACACCATATATTTT.

The chain recombines TRBV7-3 with TRBJ1-1; no clear D gene. With 5 bases removed from V and 2 bases from J, the gap between germline ends came to 9 bases. Per germline, CDR1 SGHTA and CDR2 FQGTGA. This CDR3 comprises 13 residues. CDR3 amino acids: CASSASTNTEAFF. The CDR3 DNA reads TGTGCCAGCAGCGCGAGCACCAACACTGAAGCTTTCTTT.

The V and J genes are TRBV29-1 and TRBJ1-1; 10 positions match TRBD1. Germline values: CDR1 SQVTM, CDR2 ANQGSEA. V was clipped by 7 bases and J by 1 base; unmatched bases: 3. There are 13 residues in the CDR3. CDR3 amino acids: CSAGTGENTEAFF. CDR3 bases: TGCAGCGCCGGGACAGGGGAGAACACTGAAGCTTTCTTT.

This clone was counted a few times. This rearrangement joins TRBV27 to TRBJ1-5; tentative D call: TRBD1 (5 bases). CDR1 and CDR2 from the germline V gene are MNHEY and SMNVEV (reference sequence). The CDR3 covers 17 residues. V lost 8 bases, J lost 0 bases, and 20 bases lay in between. CDR3 nucleotide sequence: TGTGCCAGCCGGAGACAGCCTAACGCCGGTAGCAATCAGCCCCAGCATTTT. Encoded protein: CASRRQPNAGSNQPQHF.

The chain combines TRBV5-1 with TRBJ1-1; the D is unclear. CDR1 SGHRS and CDR2 YFSETQ come from the germline V gene. CDR3 length: 14 amino acids. V gave up 4 bases and J gave up 0 bases, with 10 bases separating them. The CDR3 region has the DNA TGCGCCAGCAGCACCCAGGAGGTGAACACTGAAGCTTTCTTT. Amino acid sequence: CASSTQEVNTEAFF.

The CDR3 spells CASSLLEAEAFF. In nucleotides, the CDR3 is TGTGCCAGCAGTTTGTTAGAGGCTGAAGCTTTCTTT. The V and J genes are TRBV28 and TRBJ1-1; unclear D gene. The germline CDR1 and CDR2 sequences are MDHEN and SYDVKM. V was shortened by 3 bases and J by 6 bases, with 8 bases between the two germline ends. The CDR3 consists of 12 residues.

The chain joins TRBV5-4 to TRBJ1-1; D perhaps matches TRBD1 (6 bases). Trimming left V 4 bases short and J 7 bases short, with 17 bases between. CDR1 and CDR2 (germline): SGHNT, YYREEE (reference sequence). The CDR3 covers 14 residues. For the CDR3, the DNA is TGTGCCAGCAGCCCGACAGGCGCCAATCGTGAAGCTTTCTTT. Its protein is CASSPTGANREAFF.

The J gene is TRBJ2-5, the V gene TRBV5-8, with 10 bases aligning to TRBD2. Germline V gene sequence: CDR1 SGHTS, CDR2 YDEGEE. This CDR3 spans 17 amino acids. V trimming: 1 base; J trimming: 4 bases; junction bases outside the gene matches: 10. CDR3 nucleotides: TGTGCCAGCAGCTTGTCAAATGTAGCGGGGGGCCGAGAGACCCAGTACTTC. It yields the protein CASSLSNVAGGRETQYF.

The chain links TRBV30 to TRBJ1-1; 10 nucleotides match TRBD1. The CDR3 has 14 residues. V lost 1 base to trimming and J lost 5 bases; unmatched junction nucleotides: 4. Looked up from germline, CDR1 is GTSNPN and CDR2 is SVGIG (reference sequence). The CDR3 bases are TGTGCCTGGAGTGCGACAGGGGGCGAGACTGAAGCTTTCTTT. It specifies CAWSATGGETEAFF.